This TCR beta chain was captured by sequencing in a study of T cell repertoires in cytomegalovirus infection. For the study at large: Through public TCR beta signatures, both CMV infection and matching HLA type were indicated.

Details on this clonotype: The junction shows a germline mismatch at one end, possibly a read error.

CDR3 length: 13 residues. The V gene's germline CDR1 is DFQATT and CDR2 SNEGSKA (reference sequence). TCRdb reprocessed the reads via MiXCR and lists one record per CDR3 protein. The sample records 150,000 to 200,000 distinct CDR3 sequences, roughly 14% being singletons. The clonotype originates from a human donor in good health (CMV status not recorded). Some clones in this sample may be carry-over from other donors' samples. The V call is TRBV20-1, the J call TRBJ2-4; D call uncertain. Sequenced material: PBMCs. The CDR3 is CSSRRVAKNIQYF. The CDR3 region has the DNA TGCAGTTCTAGAAGGGTAGCCAAAAACATTCAGTACTTC.